This TCR beta chain came from a study of T cells expressing NK-cell markers. TCRdb re-called the 5' RACE reads and catalogs CDR3 proteins one per entry, DNA excluded. The table for this sample gives roughly 300,000 distinct CDR3 sequences. The CDR3 is 15 amino acids. Looked up from germline, CDR1 is SNHLY and CDR2 is FYNNEI. The gene calls are TRBV2 and TRBJ1-1; the D call from TCRdb, TRBD1, cannot be confirmed without DNA. This clonotype was obtained from a woman aged 18 to 75 in good health. The specimen sequenced was blood T cells: a sorted CD56 or NKG2C T cell subset, CD4+ or CD8+ T cells, or bulk PBMC T cells (not recorded which). The CDR3 spells CASSPRTGINTEAFF.